This T cell receptor (beta chain) was observed in a study of cytomegalovirus exposure and HLA in healthy donors. This clone was observed a handful of times. It was with 60 Vbeta and 13 Jbeta primers that the PCR ran. The protocol was immunoSEQ multiplex PCR, while the TCRdb copy is restricted to in-frame clones and leaves out a portion. The data show about 130,000 clones, 87% seen once. The V and J ends lost 0 bases and 4 bases, in that order; junction bases with no gene match: 5. The CDR3 has 15 residues. CDR1 is ENHRY and CDR2 is SYGVKD in the germline V gene. This receptor was identified in a young woman in good health and CMV-seronegative. Material for sequencing was PBMCs. V is TRBV10-3 and J is TRBJ1-2; 7 positions agree with TRBD1. For the CDR3, the DNA is TGTGCCATCAGTGAGTCGACAGGGACTAGCTATGGCTACACCTTC. It codes for CAISESTGTSYGYTF.